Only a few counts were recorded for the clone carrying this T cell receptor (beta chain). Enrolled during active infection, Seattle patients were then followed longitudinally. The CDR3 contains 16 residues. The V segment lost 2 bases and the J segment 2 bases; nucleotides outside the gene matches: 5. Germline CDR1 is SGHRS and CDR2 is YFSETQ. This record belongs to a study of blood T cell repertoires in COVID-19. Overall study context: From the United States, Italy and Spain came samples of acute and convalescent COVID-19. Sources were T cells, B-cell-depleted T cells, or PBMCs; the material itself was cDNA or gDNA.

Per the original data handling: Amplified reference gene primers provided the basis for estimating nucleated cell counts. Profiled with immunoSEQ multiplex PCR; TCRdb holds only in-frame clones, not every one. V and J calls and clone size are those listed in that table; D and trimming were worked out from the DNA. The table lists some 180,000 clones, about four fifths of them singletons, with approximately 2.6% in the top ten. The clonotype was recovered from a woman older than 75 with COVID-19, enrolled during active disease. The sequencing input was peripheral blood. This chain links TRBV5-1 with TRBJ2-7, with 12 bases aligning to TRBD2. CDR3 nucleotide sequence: TGCGCCAGCAGCTTTGGACTAGCGGGGACCCCCTACGAGCAGTACTTC. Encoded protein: CASSFGLAGTPYEQYF. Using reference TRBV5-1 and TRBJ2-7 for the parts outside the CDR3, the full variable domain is KAGVTQTPRYLIKTRGQQVTLSCSPISGHRSVSWYQQTPGQGLQFLFEYFSETQRNKGNFPGRFSGRQFSNSRSEMNVSTLELGDSALYLCASSFGLAGTPYEQYFGPGTRLTVT.